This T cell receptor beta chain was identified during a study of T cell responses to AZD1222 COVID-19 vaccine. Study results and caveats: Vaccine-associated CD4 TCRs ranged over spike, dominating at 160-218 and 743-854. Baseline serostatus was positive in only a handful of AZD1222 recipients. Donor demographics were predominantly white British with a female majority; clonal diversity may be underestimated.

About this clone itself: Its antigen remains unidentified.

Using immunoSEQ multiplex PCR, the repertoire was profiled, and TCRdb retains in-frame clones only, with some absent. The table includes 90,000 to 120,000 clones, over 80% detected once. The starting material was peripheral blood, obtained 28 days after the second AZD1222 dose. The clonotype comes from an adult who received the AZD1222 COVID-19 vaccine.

Written as DNA, the CDR3 is TGTGCCAGCAGAAGGACTAGGGACACAGATACGCAGTATTTT. It encodes CASRRTRDTDTQYF. This chain joins TRBV6-4 and TRBJ2-3; the match to TRBD2 covers 7 bases. The germline CDR1 and CDR2 sequences are MRHNA and SNTAGT. V lost 6 bases to trimming and J lost 2 bases; unmatched junction nucleotides: 5. The CDR3 is made up of 14 amino acids.